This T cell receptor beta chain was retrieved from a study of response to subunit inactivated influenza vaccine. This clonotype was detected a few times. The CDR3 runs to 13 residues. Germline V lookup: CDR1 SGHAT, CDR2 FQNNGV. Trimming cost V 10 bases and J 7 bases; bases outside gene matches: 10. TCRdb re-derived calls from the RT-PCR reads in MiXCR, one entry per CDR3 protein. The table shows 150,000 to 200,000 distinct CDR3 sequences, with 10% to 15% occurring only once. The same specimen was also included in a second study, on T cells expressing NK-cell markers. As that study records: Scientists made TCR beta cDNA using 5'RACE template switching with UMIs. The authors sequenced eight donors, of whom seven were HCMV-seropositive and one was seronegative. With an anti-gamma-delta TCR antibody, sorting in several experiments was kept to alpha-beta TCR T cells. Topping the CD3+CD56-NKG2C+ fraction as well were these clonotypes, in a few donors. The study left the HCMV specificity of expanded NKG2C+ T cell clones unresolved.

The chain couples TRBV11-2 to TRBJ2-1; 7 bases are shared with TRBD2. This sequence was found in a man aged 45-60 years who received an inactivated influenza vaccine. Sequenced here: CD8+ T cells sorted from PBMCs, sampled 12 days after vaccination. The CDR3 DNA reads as TGTGCCACTTCCCTGGGAGGGATTAATGAGCAGTTCTTC. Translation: CATSLGGINEQFF.